The 20 T cell receptor beta chains in this list originate from one sample, sequenced in a study of T cell clusters in autoimmune cytopenias. TRB rearrangements were amplified by touch-down multiplex PCR with mixed TRB-A/B primers. No DNA is given; TCRdb re-called the multiplex PCR reads and lists each CDR3 protein once. The sample spans a few thousand distinct CDR3 sequences; the ten largest clones claim around 21%. Each sample's input was 250 ng genomic DNA, some 34,000 genome equivalents. A further study also used this sample, focusing on T cell repertoires in aging, cancer and after chemotherapy.

Sequenced material: peripheral blood. These receptors were taken from a human donor in good health.

Its frequency marks this clonotype as medium-sized. The chain carries TRBV30 and TRBJ2-3; the D gene TCRdb calls, TRBD2, cannot be checked with no DNA. Germline V gene data show CDR1 as GTSNPN and CDR2 as SVGIG (reference sequence). The CDR3 sequence is 15 residues long. CDR3 in amino acids: CAWVMTSSSTDTQYF.

Its frequency marks this clonotype as medium-sized (0.01 to 0.1%). V is TRBV19 and J is TRBJ2-1; the TRBD1 assignment by TCRdb is unverifiable without DNA. The CDR3 totals 16 residues. Germline V gene lookup returns CDR1 LNHDA and CDR2 SQIVND (reference sequence). The CDR3 reads CASSIGFSDPLDEQFF.

This rearrangement joins TRBV24-1 to TRBJ2-1. The length of the CDR3 is 15 residues. The germline gives CDR1 KGHDR, CDR2 SFDVKD. The CDR3 sequence is CATSDRSSSYNEQFF.

This chain uses TRBV20-1 with TRBJ2-3; as DNA is missing, the TRBD2 call by TCRdb cannot be tested. The CDR3 runs 18 residues. CDR1 and CDR2 (germline): DFQATT, SNEGSKA (reference sequence). The CDR3 sequence is CSAHGSLAGGTSTDTQYF.

The rearrangement joins TRBV20-1 to TRBJ1-1. The length of the CDR3 is 14 residues. Germline CDR1 reads DFQATT; CDR2 reads SNEGSKA (reference sequence). CDR3 residues: CSARDLMLNTEAFF.

Frequency places this clonotype as medium-sized (0.01 to 0.1%). The chain combines TRBV13 with TRBJ2-2. The CDR3 is made up of 14 amino acids. CDR1 PRHDT and CDR2 FYEKMQ come from the germline V gene (reference sequence). The CDR3 sequence is CASSLVGRTGELFF.

The chain joins TRBV10-3 to TRBJ1-3; TCRdb lists TRBD1, though no DNA is available to test this call. The length of the CDR3 is 15 residues. The germline CDR1 and CDR2 sequences are ENHRY and SYGVKD. CDR3: CAISGAGLSGNTIYF.

The rearrangement joins TRBV7-9 to TRBJ2-5; TCRdb's D call of TRBD1 is untestable without DNA. The CDR3 spans 15 residues. Germline assignment: CDR1 SEHNR and CDR2 FQNEAQ (reference sequence). CDR3 protein: CASSPRRGGLETQYF.

The CDR3 sequence is CASSVGRRNTEAFF. V is TRBV9 and J is TRBJ1-1. CDR3 length equals 14 residues. Germline CDR1 and CDR2: SGDLS and YYNGEE.

This clonotype ranks as medium-sized in terms of frequency. The chain carries TRBV24-1 and TRBJ2-6. The germline V gene encodes CDR1 KGHDR and CDR2 SFDVKD. The CDR3 contains 15 residues. CDR3 residues: CATSDIRSGANVLTF.

This chain joins TRBV5-5 and TRBJ1-1. CDR3 length equals 14 residues. CDR1 and CDR2 from the germline V gene are SGHKS and YYEKEE (reference sequence). This chain's CDR3 is CASSLDWGGTEAFF.

This clonotype registers medium-sized by frequency. The chain has TRBV19 and TRBJ2-4. CDR3 length equals 15 residues. Germline V gene sequence: CDR1 LNHDA, CDR2 SQIVND (reference sequence). The CDR3 sequence: CASSPRVLAKNIQYF.

V is TRBV5-1 and J is TRBJ1-1; TCRdb picks TRBD1, but there is no DNA to check that call. CDR1 SGHRS and CDR2 YFSETQ come from the germline V gene. The CDR3 totals 14 residues. This CDR3 reads CASSGQGGNTEAFF. Supplemented by reference TRBV5-1 and TRBJ1-1, the full variable domain reads KAGVTQTPRYLIKTRGQQVTLSCSPISGHRSVSWYQQTPGQGLQFLFEYFSETQRNKGNFPGRFSGRQFSNSRSEMNVSTLELGDSALYLCASSGQGGNTEAFFGQGTRLTVV.

According to its frequency, this clonotype is medium-sized. V usage is TRBV6-5 and J usage is TRBJ2-1. CDR1 is MNHEY and CDR2 is SVGAGI in the germline V gene. This CDR3 has 14 residues. The CDR3: CASSYQKIYNEQFF.

This clonotype ranks as medium-sized in terms of frequency. The chain links TRBV19 to TRBJ2-3; TCRdb designates TRBD1, a call that cannot be tested without DNA. The CDR3 consists of 15 residues. The V gene's germline CDR1 is LNHDA and CDR2 SQIVND (reference sequence). This CDR3 reads CASSNGAVPTDTQYF.

The chain recombines TRBV7-2 with TRBJ2-7; TCRdb outputs TRBD2, but without DNA this stays unchecked. This CDR3 region has 14 residues. Germline CDR1 reads SGHTA; CDR2 reads FQGNSA. The CDR3 protein is CASSLGTRNYEQYF.

Frequency places this clonotype as medium-sized. This chain connects TRBV5-4 to TRBJ2-1; TCRdb designates TRBD2, a call that cannot be tested without DNA. This CDR3 is 17 amino acids long. Per the germline V gene, CDR1 is SGHNT and CDR2 is YYREEE (reference sequence). The CDR3 protein is CASSEGLAKSSYNEQFF. Full variable domain (outside the CDR3, taken from reference TRBV5-4 and TRBJ2-1): ETGVTQSPTHLIKTRGQQVTLRCSSQSGHNTVSWYQQALGQGPQFIFQYYREEENGRGNFPPRFSGLQFPNYSSELNVNALELDDSALYLCASSEGLAKSSYNEQFFGPGTRLTVL.

The chain couples TRBV5-4 to TRBJ1-2. The CDR3 has 15 residues. Germline CDR1 SGHNT, CDR2 YYREEE (reference sequence). The CDR3 region is CASSLGVGRDYGYTF.

The chain joins TRBV28 to TRBJ1-5. Germline CDR1 is MDHEN and CDR2 is SYDVKM. CDR3 length: 15 residues. The CDR3 here is CATSGIRQTNQPQHF.

V is TRBV20-1 and J is TRBJ2-3. CDR3 length: 13 residues. Germline V gives CDR1 DFQATT, CDR2 SNEGSKA (reference sequence). The chain's CDR3 is CSASRAGTDTQYF.